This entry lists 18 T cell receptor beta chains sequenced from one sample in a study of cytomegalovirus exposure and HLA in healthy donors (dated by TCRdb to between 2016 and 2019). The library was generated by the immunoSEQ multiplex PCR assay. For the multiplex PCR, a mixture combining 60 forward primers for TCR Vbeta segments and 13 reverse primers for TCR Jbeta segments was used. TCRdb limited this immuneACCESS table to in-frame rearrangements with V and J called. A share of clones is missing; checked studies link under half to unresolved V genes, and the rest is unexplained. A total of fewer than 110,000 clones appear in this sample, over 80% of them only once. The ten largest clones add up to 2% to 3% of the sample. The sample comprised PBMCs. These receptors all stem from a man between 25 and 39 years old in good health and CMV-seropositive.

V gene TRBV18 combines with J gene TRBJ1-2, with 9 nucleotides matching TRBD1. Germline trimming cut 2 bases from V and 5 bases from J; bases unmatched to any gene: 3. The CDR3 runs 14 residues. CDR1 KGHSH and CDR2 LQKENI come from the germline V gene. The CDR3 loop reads CASSPWTGDYGYTF. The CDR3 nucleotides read TGTGCCAGCTCACCATGGACAGGGGATTATGGCTACACCTTC.

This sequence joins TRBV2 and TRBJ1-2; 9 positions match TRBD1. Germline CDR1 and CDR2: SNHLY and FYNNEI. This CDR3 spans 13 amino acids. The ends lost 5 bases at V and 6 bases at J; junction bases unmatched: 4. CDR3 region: CASSWRTGDGYTF. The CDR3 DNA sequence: TGTGCCAGCAGTTGGAGGACAGGGGATGGCTACACCTTC.

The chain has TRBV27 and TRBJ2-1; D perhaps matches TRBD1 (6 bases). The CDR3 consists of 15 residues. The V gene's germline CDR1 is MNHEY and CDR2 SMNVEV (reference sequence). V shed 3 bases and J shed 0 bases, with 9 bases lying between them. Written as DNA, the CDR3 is TGTGCCAGCAGTTTCAACAGGGACTCCTACAATGAGCAGTTCTTC. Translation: CASSFNRDSYNEQFF.

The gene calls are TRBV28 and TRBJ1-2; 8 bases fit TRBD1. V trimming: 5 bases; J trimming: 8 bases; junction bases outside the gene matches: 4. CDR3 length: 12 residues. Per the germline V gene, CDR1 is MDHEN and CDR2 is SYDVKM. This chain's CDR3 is CASSRQGLGYTF. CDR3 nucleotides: TGTGCCAGCAGTCGACAGGGGCTGGGCTACACCTTC.

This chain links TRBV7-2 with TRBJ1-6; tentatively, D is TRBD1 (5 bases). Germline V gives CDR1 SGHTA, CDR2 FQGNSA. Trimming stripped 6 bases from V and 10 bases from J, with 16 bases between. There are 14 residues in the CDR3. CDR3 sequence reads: CASRPYRSESPLHF. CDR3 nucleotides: TGTGCCAGCAGACCCTACAGGTCTGAGTCACCCCTCCACTTT.

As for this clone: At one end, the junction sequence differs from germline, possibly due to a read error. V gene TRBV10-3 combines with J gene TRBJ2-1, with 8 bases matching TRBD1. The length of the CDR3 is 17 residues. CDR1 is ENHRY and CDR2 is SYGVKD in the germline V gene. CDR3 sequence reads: CAISERIGQGTYDEQFF. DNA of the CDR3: TGTGCCATCAGTGAAAGAATAGGACAGGGAACCTACGATGAGCAGTTCTTC.

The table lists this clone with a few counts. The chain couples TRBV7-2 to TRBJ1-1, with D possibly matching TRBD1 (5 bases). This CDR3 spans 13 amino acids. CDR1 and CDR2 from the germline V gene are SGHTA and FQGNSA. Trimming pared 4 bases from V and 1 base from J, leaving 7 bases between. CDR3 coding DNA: TGTGCCAGCAGCTCCCAGGGGAACACTGAAGCTTTCTTT. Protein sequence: CASSSQGNTEAFF.

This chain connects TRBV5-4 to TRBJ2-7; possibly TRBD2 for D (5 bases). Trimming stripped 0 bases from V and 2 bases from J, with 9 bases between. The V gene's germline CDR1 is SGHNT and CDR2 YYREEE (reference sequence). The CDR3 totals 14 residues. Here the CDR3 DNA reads TGTGCCAGCAGCTTGGGAGGGTTGACCTACGAGCAGTACTTC. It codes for CASSLGGLTYEQYF.

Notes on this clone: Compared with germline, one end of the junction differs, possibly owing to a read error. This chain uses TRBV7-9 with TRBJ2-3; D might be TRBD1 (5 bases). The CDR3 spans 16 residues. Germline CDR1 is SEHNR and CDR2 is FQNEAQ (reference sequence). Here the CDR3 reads CSSSLSQGSGTDTQYF. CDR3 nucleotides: TGTTCCAGCAGCCTCAGCCAGGGATCGGGCACAGATACGCAGTATTTT. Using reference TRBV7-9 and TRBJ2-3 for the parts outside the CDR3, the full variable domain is DTGVSQNPRHKITKRGQNVTFRCDPISEHNRLYWYRQTLGQGPEFLTYFQNEAQLEKSRLLSDRFSAERPKGSFSTLEIQRTEQGDSAMYLCSSSLSQGSGTDTQYFGPGTRLTVL.

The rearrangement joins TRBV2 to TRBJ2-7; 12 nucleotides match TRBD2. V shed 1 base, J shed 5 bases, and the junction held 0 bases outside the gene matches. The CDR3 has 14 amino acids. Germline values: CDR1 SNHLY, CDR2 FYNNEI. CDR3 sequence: CASSEGTSGDEQYF. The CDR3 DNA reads TGTGCCAGCAGTGAAGGGACTAGCGGGGACGAGCAGTACTTC.

The CDR3: CASTMSTGWENTEAFF. CDR3 DNA sequence: TGTGCCAGTACCATGTCGACAGGGTGGGAGAACACTGAAGCTTTCTTT. The V call is TRBV19, the J call TRBJ1-1; TRBD1 aligns across 7 bases. Germline V lookup: CDR1 LNHDA, CDR2 SQIVND (reference sequence). The V gene end was trimmed by 7 bases and the J gene end by 1 base; junction bases not matched to a gene: 12. The CDR3 is made up of 16 amino acids. Variable domain in full (rest from reference TRBV19 and TRBJ1-1): DGGITQSPKYLFRKEGQNVTLSCEQNLNHDAMYWYRQDPGQGLRLIYYSQIVNDFQKGDIAEGYSVSREKKESFPLTVTSAQKNPTAFYLCASTMSTGWENTEAFFGQGTRLTVV.

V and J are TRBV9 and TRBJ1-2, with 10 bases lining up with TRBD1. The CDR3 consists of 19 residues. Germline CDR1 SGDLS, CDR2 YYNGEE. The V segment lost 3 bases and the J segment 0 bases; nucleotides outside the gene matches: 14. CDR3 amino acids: CASSDRQGATFPSNYGYTF. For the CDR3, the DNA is TGTGCCAGCAGCGACAGACAGGGGGCGACCTTCCCCTCTAACTATGGCTACACCTTC.

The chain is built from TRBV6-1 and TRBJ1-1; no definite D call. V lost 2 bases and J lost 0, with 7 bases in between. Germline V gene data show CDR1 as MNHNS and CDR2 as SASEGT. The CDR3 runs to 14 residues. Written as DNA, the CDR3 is TGTGCCAGCAGTGAATTAGACATGAACACTGAAGCTTTCTTT. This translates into CASSELDMNTEAFF.

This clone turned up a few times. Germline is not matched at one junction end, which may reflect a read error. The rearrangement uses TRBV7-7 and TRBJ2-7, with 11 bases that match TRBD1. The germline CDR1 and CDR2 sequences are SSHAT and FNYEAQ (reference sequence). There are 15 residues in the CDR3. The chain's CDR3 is CASSLGDRGAYEQYF. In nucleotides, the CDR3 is TGTGCTAGCAGCTTAGGGGACAGGGGGGCCTACGAGCAGTACTTC.

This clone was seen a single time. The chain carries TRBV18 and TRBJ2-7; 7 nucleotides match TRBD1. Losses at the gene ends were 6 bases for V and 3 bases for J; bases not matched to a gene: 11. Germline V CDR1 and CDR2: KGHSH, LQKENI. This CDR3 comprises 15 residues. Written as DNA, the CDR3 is TGTGCCAGCTCCCCAAGGCAAGGGGGCAACTACGAGCAGTACTTC. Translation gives CASSPRQGGNYEQYF.

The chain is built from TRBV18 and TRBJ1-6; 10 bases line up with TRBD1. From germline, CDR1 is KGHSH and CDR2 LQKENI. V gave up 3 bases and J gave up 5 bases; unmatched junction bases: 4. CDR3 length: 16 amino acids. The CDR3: CASSPSDRGNNSPLHF. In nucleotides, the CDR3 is TGTGCCAGCTCACCTTCGGACAGGGGGAATAATTCACCCCTCCACTTT.

CDR3 bases: TGTGCCATCAGTGTGCAGGGTCTTAACTACGAGCAGTACTTC. Protein sequence: CAISVQGLNYEQYF. The V and J genes are TRBV10-3 and TRBJ2-5; a weak D match, TRBD1 (5 bases). TRBJ2-7 explains the end of the DNA better; the J call may be wrong. CDR3 size: 14 residues. Germline lookup yields CDR1 ENHRY and CDR2 SYGVKD.

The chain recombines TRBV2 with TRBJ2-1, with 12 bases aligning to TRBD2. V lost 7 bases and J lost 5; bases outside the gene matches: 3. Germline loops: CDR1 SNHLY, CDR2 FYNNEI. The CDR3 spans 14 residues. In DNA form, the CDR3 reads TGTGCCAGCATCCTAGCGGGGGGGAACAATGAGCAGTTCTTC. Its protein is CASILAGGNNEQFF. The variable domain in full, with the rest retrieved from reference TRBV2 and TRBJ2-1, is EPEVTQTPSHQVTQMGQEVILRCVPISNHLYFYWYRQILGQKVEFLVSFYNNEISEKSEIFDDQFSVERPDGSNFTLKIRSTKLEDSAMYFCASILAGGNNEQFFGPGTRLTVL.